Listed below are T cell receptor beta chains from one sample, sequenced in a study of blood T cell repertoires in COVID-19. Generated by immunoSEQ multiplex PCR, the TCRdb table keeps only in-frame clones and is missing some. This sample has about 200,000 clones, with around 80% found just once. What was sequenced was peripheral blood. All receptors derive from a woman aged 80 or over with acute or convalescent COVID-19. Both conserved end residues are part of each CDR3. A D gene is named only where the DNA matches it firmly. The listing skips clone size in some rows; elsewhere it reads once, few, many or a size class.

J gene: TRBJ2-1
CDR3 length: 16
clone size: -
D gene: TRBD2
V gene: TRBV5-1
CDR3 DNA: TGCGCCAGCAGATCCACTAGCGGACGCGGTGGGGGTGAGCAGTTCTTC
CDR3 protein: CASRSTSGRGGGEQFF

J gene: TRBJ2-7
CDR3 length: 15
clone size: -
D gene: -
V gene: TRBV18
CDR3 DNA: TGTGCCAGCTCACCAGGGGCAGGGTCTGTCTACGAGCAGTACTTC
CDR3 protein: CASSPGAGSVYEQYF

J gene: TRBJ2-7
CDR3 length: 15
clone size: -
D gene: TRBD2
V gene: TRBV27
CDR3 DNA: TGTGCCAGCAGTTTCCTAGCGGGAGGGCCCCACGAGCAGTACTTC
CDR3 protein: CASSFLAGGPHEQYF

J gene: TRBJ2-7
CDR3 length: 14
clone size: -
D gene: TRBD2
V gene: TRBV6-6
CDR3 DNA: TGTGCCAGCAGGGGGACTAGCGGGATTTACGAGCAGTACTTC
CDR3 protein: CASRGTSGIYEQYF

J gene: TRBJ2-1
CDR3 length: 14
clone size: -
D gene: TRBD1
V gene: TRBV5-1
CDR3 DNA: TGCGCCAGCAGCTCGACAGGGGGCACCAATGAGCAGTTCTTC
CDR3 protein: CASSSTGGTNEQFF

J gene: TRBJ2-1
CDR3 length: 15
clone size: -
D gene: -
V gene: TRBV7-8
CDR3 DNA: TGTGCCAGCAGCTTTGGAGTAGCAAGATACAATGAGCAGTTCTTC
CDR3 protein: CASSFGVARYNEQFF

J gene: TRBJ2-2
CDR3 length: 14
clone size: -
D gene: -
V gene: TRBV25-1
CDR3 DNA: TGTGCCAGCAAAAGGCAGGGGAGCACCGGGGAGCTGTTTTTT
CDR3 protein: CASKRQGSTGELFF

J gene: TRBJ2-5
CDR3 length: 15
clone size: -
D gene: TRBD2
V gene: TRBV7-8
CDR3 DNA: TGTGCCAGCAGCTCTCGAGCGGGAGGTCAAGAGACCCAGTACTTC
CDR3 protein: CASSSRAGGQETQYF

J gene: TRBJ1-3
CDR3 length: 15
clone size: -
D gene: -
V gene: TRBV3-1/TRBV3-2
CDR3 DNA: TGTGCCAGCAGTTTTCCTCGGGGTCGTGGAAACACCATATATTTT
CDR3 protein: CASSFPRGRGNTIYF

J gene: TRBJ1-1
CDR3 length: 14
clone size: -
D gene: -
V gene: TRBV25-1
CDR3 DNA: TGTGCCAGCAGTCCGCAGGGTCGGAACACTGAAGCTTTCTTT
CDR3 protein: CASSPQGRNTEAFF

J gene: TRBJ1-1
CDR3 length: 14
clone size: -
D gene: TRBD1
V gene: TRBV2
CDR3 DNA: TGTGCCAGCATAACCGGGACAGGGAACACTGAAGCTTTCTTT
CDR3 protein: CASITGTGNTEAFF

J gene: TRBJ2-7
CDR3 length: 14
clone size: -
D gene: TRBD2
V gene: TRBV19
CDR3 DNA: TGTGCCAGTAGACAAGCGGGAGGGCCCTACGAGCAGTACTTC
CDR3 protein: CASRQAGGPYEQYF

J gene: TRBJ2-7
CDR3 length: 16
clone size: -
D gene: TRBD1
V gene: TRBV24-1
CDR3 DNA: TGTGCCACCAGTGATTCCCTCGACAGGGGAGGCGACGAGCAGTACTTC
CDR3 protein: CATSDSLDRGGDEQYF

J gene: TRBJ2-2
CDR3 length: 16
clone size: -
D gene: -
V gene: TRBV18
CDR3 DNA: TGTGCCAGCTCACCAGCGAGACAGAGGAACACCGGGGAGCTGTTTTTT
CDR3 protein: CASSPARQRNTGELFF

J gene: TRBJ2-3
CDR3 length: 15
clone size: -
D gene: -
V gene: TRBV11-3
CDR3 DNA: TGTGCCAGCAGCTTAAGGGGCGGGGACCCAGATACGCAGTATTTT
CDR3 protein: CASSLRGGDPDTQYF

J gene: TRBJ1-4
CDR3 length: 15
clone size: -
D gene: TRBD1
V gene: TRBV6-5
CDR3 DNA: TGTGCCAGCAGGCTGGGACAGGGAGGGAGTGAAAAACTGTTTTTT
CDR3 protein: CASRLGQGGSEKLFF

J gene: TRBJ2-3
CDR3 length: 13
clone size: -
D gene: -
V gene: TRBV12-3/TRBV12-4
CDR3 DNA: TGTGCCAGCAGTTTGGCGGGACTAGATACGCAGTATTTT
CDR3 protein: CASSLAGLDTQYF

J gene: TRBJ1-5
CDR3 length: 15
clone size: -
D gene: TRBD1
V gene: TRBV7-2
CDR3 DNA: TGTGCCAGCAGCTTAGTATCAGGGGGGTATCAGCCCCAGCATTTT
CDR3 protein: CASSLVSGGYQPQHF

J gene: TRBJ2-4
CDR3 length: 17
clone size: -
D gene: TRBD1
V gene: TRBV4-2
CDR3 DNA: TGTGCCAGCAGCCAAGAGCCACCGGGACAGGGTTTGGACATTCAGTACTTC
CDR3 protein: CASSQEPPGQGLDIQYF

J gene: TRBJ2-5
CDR3 length: 13
clone size: once
D gene: TRBD1
V gene: TRBV7-2
CDR3 DNA: TGTGCCAGCAGCTCCCGGGACAGGGGGACCCAGTACTTC
CDR3 protein: CASSSRDRGTQYF

J gene: TRBJ1-2
CDR3 length: 16
clone size: -
D gene: TRBD1
V gene: TRBV11-2
CDR3 DNA: TGTGCCAGCAGCCTCGACATGGGACAGGGGTGGCATGGCTACACCTTC
CDR3 protein: CASSLDMGQGWHGYTF

J gene: TRBJ2-5
CDR3 length: 13
clone size: many
D gene: -
V gene: TRBV20-1
CDR3 DNA: TGCAGTGCTAGTGAGGGGGGTCAAGAGACCCAGTACTTC
CDR3 protein: CSASEGGQETQYF

J gene: TRBJ2-5
CDR3 length: 17
clone size: -
D gene: TRBD2
V gene: TRBV19
CDR3 DNA: TGTGCCAGTAGTATTCGGGCTAGCGGGGGTTACCAAGAGACCCAGTACTTC
CDR3 protein: CASSIRASGGYQETQYF

J gene: TRBJ1-2
CDR3 length: 14
clone size: once
D gene: -
V gene: TRBV18
CDR3 DNA: TGTGCCAGCTCACCACAGGCCAGGGGAGATGGCTACACCTTC
CDR3 protein: CASSPQARGDGYTF

J gene: TRBJ2-1
CDR3 length: 14
clone size: -
D gene: TRBD2
V gene: TRBV27
CDR3 DNA: TGTGCCAGCAGTGGGACTAGCGGGGACAATGAGCAGTTCTTC
CDR3 protein: CASSGTSGDNEQFF

J gene: TRBJ1-4
CDR3 length: 15
clone size: -
D gene: TRBD1
V gene: TRBV28
CDR3 DNA: TGTGCCAGCAGGCCACAGGGGACGACTAATGAAAAACTGTTTTTT
CDR3 protein: CASRPQGTTNEKLFF

J gene: TRBJ2-2
CDR3 length: 16
clone size: once
D gene: TRBD2
V gene: TRBV2
CDR3 DNA: TGTGCCAGCAGCCTAACTAGCGGGGGATACACCGGGGAGCTGTTTTTT
CDR3 protein: CASSLTSGGYTGELFF

J gene: TRBJ2-2
CDR3 length: 14
clone size: -
D gene: TRBD1
V gene: TRBV19
CDR3 DNA: TGTGCCAGTAGTACCGGACAGGTCCCCGGGGAGCTGTTTTTT
CDR3 protein: CASSTGQVPGELFF

J gene: TRBJ2-2
CDR3 length: 13
clone size: -
D gene: -
V gene: TRBV29-1
CDR3 DNA: TGCAGCGTTGACAGGGCCAACACCGGGGAGCTGTTTTTT
CDR3 protein: CSVDRANTGELFF

J gene: TRBJ2-5
CDR3 length: 16
clone size: -
D gene: TRBD2
V gene: TRBV15
CDR3 DNA: TGTGCCACCAGCAGTGGGGCTAGCGGAGACCAAGAGACCCAGTACTTC
CDR3 protein: CATSSGASGDQETQYF

J gene: TRBJ2-4
CDR3 length: 13
clone size: -
D gene: -
V gene: TRBV10-3
CDR3 DNA: TGTGCCATCAGTGATGCAGGGGAGAGCATTCAGTACTTC
CDR3 protein: CAISDAGESIQYF

J gene: TRBJ2-7
CDR3 length: 14
clone size: once
D gene: TRBD1
V gene: TRBV6-6
CDR3 DNA: TGTGCCAGCAGTACCCTAACGACAGGGTACGAGCAGTACTTC
CDR3 protein: CASSTLTTGYEQYF

J gene: TRBJ2-2
CDR3 length: 15
clone size: -
D gene: TRBD2
V gene: TRBV7-3
CDR3 DNA: TGTGCCAGCAGCCTCACTAGCGGGGACACCGGGGAGCTGTTTTTT
CDR3 protein: CASSLTSGDTGELFF

J gene: TRBJ1-2
CDR3 length: 13
clone size: -
D gene: -
V gene: TRBV2
CDR3 DNA: TGTGCCAGCAGTGTTGGGGAGAACTATGGCTACACCTTC
CDR3 protein: CASSVGENYGYTF

J gene: TRBJ1-1
CDR3 length: 17
clone size: -
D gene: -
V gene: TRBV7-8
CDR3 DNA: TGTGCCAGCAGCTTAGCGCTTCTCGGGGTGCTACGCACTGAAGCTTTCTTT
CDR3 protein: CASSLALLGVLRTEAFF

J gene: TRBJ1-3
CDR3 length: 15
clone size: -
D gene: TRBD1
V gene: TRBV6-5
CDR3 DNA: TGTGCCAGCAGTTACGCCGGACAGGCTGGAAACACCATATATTTT
CDR3 protein: CASSYAGQAGNTIYF

J gene: TRBJ1-1
CDR3 length: 13
clone size: once
D gene: -
V gene: TRBV4-3
CDR3 DNA: TGCGCCAGCAGCCAAGTTCTAGACACTGAAGCTTTCTTT
CDR3 protein: CASSQVLDTEAFF